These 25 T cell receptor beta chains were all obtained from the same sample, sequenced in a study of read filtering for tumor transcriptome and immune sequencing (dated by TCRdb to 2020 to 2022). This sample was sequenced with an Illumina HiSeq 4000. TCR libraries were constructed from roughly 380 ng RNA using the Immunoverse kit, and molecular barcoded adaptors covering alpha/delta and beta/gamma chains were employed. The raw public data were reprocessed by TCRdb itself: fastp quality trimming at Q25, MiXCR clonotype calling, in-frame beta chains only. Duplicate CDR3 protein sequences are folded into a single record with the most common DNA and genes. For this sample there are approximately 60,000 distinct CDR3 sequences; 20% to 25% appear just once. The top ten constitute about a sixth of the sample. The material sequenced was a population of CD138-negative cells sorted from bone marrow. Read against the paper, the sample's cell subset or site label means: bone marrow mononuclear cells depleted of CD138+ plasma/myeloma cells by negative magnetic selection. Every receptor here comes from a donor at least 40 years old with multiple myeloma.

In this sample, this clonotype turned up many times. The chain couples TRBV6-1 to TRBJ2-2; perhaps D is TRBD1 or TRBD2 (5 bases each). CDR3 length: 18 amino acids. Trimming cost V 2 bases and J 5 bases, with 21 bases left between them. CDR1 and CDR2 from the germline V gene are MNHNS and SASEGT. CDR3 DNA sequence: TGTGCCAGCAGTGAAAGGACGGGGACCCCCGATATGACCGGGGAGCTGTTTTTT. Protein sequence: CASSERTGTPDMTGELFF.

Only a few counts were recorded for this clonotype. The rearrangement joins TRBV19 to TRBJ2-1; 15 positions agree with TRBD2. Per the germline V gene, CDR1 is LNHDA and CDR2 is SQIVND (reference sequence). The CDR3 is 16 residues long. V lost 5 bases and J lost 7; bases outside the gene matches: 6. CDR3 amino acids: CASSPTGTSGRNEQFF. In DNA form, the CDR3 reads TGTGCCAGTAGTCCAACCGGGACTAGCGGGAGGAATGAGCAGTTCTTC.

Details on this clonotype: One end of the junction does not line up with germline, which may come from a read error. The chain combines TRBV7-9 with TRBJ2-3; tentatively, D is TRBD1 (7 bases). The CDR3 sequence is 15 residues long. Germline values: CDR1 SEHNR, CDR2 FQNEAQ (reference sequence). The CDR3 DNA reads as TGTGCCAGCGGCTTCCAGGGGGGTCGCACAGATACGCAGTATTTT. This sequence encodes CASGFQGGRTDTQYF.

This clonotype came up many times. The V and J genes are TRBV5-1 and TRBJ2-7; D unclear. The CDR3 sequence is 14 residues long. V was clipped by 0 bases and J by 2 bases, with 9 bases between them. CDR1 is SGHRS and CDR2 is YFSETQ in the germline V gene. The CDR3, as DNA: TGCGCCAGCAGCTTGGGTTCCCGCACCTACGAGCAGTACTTC. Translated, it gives CASSLGSRTYEQYF.

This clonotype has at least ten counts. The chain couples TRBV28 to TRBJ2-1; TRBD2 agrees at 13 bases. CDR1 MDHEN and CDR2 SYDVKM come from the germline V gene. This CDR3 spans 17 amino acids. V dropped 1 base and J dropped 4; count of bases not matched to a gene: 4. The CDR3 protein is CASSLSGGLAGYNEQFF. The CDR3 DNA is TGTGCCAGCAGTTTATCGGGGGGACTAGCGGGGTACAATGAGCAGTTCTTC.

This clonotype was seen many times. The DNA for the CDR3 is TGTGCCAGTAACTCCCTCGGGACTAGCGACTACAATGAGCAGTTCTTC. This sequence encodes CASNSLGTSDYNEQFF. The genes are TRBV19 and TRBJ2-1; 10 nucleotides align to TRBD2. Germline CDR1 and CDR2: LNHDA and SQIVND (reference sequence). This CDR3 has 16 residues. The trim removed 7 bases at V and 3 bases at J, leaving 9 bases unmatched.

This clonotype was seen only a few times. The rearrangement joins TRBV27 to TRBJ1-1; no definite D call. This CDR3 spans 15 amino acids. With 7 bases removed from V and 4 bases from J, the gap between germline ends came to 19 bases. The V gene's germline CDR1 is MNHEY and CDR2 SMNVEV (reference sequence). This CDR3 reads CASTPSGLWSTEAFF. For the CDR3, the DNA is TGTGCCAGCACCCCTAGTGGCCTCTGGAGCACTGAAGCTTTCTTT.

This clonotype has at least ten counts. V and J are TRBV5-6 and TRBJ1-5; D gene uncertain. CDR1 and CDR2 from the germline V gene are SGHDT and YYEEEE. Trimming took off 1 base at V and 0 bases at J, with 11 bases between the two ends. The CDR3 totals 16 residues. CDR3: CASSLYGRSSNQPQHF. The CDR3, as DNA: TGTGCCAGCAGCTTGTACGGTCGTAGTAGCAATCAGCCCCAGCATTTT.

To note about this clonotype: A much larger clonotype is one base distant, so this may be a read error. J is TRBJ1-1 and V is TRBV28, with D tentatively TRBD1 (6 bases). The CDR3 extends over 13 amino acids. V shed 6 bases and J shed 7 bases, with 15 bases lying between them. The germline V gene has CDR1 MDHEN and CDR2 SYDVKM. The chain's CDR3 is CASSSGTIIEAFF. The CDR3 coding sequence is TGTGCCAGCAGCTCTGGGACAATTATTGAAGCTTTCTTT.

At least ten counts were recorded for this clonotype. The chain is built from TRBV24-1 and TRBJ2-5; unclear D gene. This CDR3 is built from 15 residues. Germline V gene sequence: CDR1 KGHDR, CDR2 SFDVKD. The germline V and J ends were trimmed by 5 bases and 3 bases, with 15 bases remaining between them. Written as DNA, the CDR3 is TGTGCCACCAGTGGGTTCCCCGCTTCCAAAGAGACCCAGTACTTC. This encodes CATSGFPASKETQYF.

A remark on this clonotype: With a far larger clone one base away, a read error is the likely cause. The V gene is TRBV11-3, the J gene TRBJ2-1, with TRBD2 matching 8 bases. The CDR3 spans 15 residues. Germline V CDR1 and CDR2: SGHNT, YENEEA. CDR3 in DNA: TGTACCAGCACCCCCGAACTAGCGGCTTACAATGAGCAGTTCTTC. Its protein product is CTSTPELAAYNEQFF.

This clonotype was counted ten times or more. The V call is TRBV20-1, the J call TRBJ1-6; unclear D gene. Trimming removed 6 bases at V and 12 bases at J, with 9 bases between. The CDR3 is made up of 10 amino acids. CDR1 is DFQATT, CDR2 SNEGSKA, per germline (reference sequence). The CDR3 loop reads CSARLGPLHF. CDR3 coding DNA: TGCAGTGCCCGCCTGGGACCCCTCCACTTT.

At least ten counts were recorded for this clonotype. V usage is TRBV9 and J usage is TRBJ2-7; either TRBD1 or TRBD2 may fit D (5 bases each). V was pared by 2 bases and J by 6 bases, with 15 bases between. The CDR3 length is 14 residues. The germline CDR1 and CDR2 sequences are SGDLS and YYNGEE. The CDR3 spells CASSVSSRGGEQYF. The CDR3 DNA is TGTGCCAGCAGCGTGTCTAGCCGGGGCGGCGAGCAGTACTTC.

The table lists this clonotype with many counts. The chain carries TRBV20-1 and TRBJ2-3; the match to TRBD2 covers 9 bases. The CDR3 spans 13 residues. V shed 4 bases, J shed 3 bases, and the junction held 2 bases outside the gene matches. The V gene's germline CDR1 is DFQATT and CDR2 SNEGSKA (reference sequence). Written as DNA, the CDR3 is TGCAGTGCTAAGGCGGGAGGGACAGATACGCAGTATTTT. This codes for CSAKAGGTDTQYF.

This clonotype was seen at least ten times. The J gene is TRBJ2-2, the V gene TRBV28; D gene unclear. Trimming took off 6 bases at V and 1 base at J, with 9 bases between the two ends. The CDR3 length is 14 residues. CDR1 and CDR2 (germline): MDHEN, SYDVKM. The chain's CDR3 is CASRRWGNTGELFF. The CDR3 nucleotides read TGTGCCAGCAGACGATGGGGGAACACCGGGGAGCTGTTTTTT.

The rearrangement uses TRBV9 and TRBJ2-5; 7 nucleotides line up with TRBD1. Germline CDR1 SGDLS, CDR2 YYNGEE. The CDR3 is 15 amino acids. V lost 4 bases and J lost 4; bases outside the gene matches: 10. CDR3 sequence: CASSLTGTEGETQYF. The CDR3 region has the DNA TGTGCCAGCAGCTTAACCGGGACAGAAGGAGAGACCCAGTACTTC.

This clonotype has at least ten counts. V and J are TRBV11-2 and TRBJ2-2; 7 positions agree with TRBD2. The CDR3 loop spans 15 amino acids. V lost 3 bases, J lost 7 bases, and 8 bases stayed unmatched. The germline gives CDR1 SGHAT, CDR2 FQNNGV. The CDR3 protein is CASSLPSGGHGELFF. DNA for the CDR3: TGTGCCAGCAGCTTGCCTTCGGGAGGCCACGGGGAGCTGTTTTTT. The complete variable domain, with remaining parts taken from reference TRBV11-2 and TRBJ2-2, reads EAGVAQSPRYKIIEKRQSVAFWCNPISGHATLYWYQQILGQGPKLLIQFQNNGVVDDSQLPKDRFSAERLKGVDSTLKIQPAKLEDSAVYLCASSLPSGGHGELFFGEGSRLTVL.

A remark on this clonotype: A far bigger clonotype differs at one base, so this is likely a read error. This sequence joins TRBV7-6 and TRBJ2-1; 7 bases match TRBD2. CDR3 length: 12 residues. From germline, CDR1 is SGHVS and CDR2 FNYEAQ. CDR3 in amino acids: CVSSLSTGLDVF. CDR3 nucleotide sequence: TGTGTCAGCAGCTTGAGTACCGGACTAGATGTCTTC.

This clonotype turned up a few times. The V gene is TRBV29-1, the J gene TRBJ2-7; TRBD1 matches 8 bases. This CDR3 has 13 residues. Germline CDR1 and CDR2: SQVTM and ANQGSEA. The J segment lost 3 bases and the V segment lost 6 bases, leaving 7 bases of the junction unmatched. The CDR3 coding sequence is TGCAGCGTAGGGCAGGGGGCTGGCTACGAGCAGTACTTC. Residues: CSVGQGAGYEQYF.

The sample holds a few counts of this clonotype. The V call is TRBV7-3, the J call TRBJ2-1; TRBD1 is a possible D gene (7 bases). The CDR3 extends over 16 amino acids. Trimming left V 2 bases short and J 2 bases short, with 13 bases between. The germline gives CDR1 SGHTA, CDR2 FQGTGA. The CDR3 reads CASSLFGGTAYNEQFF. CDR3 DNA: TGTGCCAGCAGCTTATTCGGCGGGACAGCCTACAATGAGCAGTTCTTC.

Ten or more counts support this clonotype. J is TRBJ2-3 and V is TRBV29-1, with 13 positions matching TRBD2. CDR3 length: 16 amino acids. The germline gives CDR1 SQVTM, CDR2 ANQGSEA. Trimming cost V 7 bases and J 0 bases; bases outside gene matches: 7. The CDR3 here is CSARSTSGRSTDTQYF. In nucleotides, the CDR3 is TGCAGCGCCCGCTCGACTAGCGGGAGGAGCACAGATACGCAGTATTTT.

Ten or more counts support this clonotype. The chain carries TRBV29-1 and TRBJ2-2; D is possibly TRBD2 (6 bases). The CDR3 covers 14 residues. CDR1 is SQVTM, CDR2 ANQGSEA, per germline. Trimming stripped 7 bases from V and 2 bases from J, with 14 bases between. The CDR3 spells CSAFRETNTGELFF. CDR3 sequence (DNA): TGCAGCGCTTTCCGGGAGACCAACACCGGGGAGCTGTTTTTT.

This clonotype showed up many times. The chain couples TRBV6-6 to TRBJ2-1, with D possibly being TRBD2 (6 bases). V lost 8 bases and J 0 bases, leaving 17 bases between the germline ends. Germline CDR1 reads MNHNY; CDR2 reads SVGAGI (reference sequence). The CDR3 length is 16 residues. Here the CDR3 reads CASARGTGDSYNEQFF. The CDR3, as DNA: TGTGCCAGCGCGAGAGGGACGGGAGACTCCTACAATGAGCAGTTCTTC.

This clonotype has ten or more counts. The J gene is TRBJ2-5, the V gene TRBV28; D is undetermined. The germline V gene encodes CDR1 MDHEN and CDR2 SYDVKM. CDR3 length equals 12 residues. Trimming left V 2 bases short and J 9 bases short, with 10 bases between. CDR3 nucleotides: TGTGCCAGCAGTTTAGCCCAAGGTCCCCAGTACTTC. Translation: CASSLAQGPQYF.

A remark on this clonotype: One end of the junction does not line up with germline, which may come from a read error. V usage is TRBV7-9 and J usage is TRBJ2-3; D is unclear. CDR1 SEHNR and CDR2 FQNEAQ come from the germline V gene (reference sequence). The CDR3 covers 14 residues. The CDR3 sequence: CAGSLEEGSDTQYF. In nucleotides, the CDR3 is TGTGCCGGCAGCTTAGAGGAAGGTTCAGATACGCAGTATTTT.